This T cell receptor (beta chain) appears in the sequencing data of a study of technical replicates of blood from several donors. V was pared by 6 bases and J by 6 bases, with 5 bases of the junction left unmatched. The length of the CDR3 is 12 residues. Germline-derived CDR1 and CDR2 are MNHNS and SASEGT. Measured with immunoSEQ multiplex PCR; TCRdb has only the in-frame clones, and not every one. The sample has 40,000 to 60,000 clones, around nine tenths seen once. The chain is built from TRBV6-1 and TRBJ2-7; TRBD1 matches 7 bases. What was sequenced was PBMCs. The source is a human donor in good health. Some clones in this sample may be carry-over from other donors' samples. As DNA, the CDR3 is TGTGCCAGCAGGACAGGGTTCGGCGAGCAGTACTTC. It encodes CASRTGFGEQYF.